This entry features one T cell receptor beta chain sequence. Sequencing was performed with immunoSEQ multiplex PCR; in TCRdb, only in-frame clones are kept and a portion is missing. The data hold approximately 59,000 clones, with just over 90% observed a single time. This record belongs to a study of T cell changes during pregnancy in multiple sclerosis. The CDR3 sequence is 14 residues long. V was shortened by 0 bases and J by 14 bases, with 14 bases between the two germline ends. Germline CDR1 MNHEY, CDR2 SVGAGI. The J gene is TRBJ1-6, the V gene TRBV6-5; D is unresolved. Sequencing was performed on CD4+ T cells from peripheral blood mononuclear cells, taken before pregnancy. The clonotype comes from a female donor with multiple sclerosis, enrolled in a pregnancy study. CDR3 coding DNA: TGTGCCAGCAGTTACTCGGGAGGCACCGAGGCCCTCCACTTT. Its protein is CASSYSGGTEALHF.